The sequence of this T cell receptor beta chain was determined in a study of vaccination and CD4 T cells after COVID-19. CDR3 length equals 13 residues. Trimming shortened V by 3 bases and J by 6 bases, and 11 bases separated the two germline ends. In germline, CDR1 is MNHNS, CDR2 SASEGT. The study sequenced cultured CD4+ T cell DNA using the Oncomine TCR Beta short-read assay. MiXCR, applied by TCRdb to the PCR reads, yields one record per CDR3 protein. The profile shows more than 13,000 distinct CDR3 sequences, less than 65% of them singletons. This clonotype is labeled medium-sized (0.01 to 0.1%). What it binds is not known. Treatment: roughly ten-day PBMC culture with coronavirus spike peptide pools or control peptides (ViraFEST assay). Negative selection separated CD4+ T cells from roughly eleven-day cultures.

This receptor was identified in a human donor who had recovered from COVID-19. This sample comprised CD4+ T cells from blood, cultured in vitro, obtained before SARS-CoV-2 vaccination. This chain connects TRBV6-1 to TRBJ1-2; D is possibly TRBD1 (5 bases). The chain's CDR3 is CASSDRGAHGYTF. CDR3 DNA sequence: TGTGCCAGCAGTGATCGTGGGGCTCATGGCTACACCTTC.